The present TCR beta chain was sequenced within a study of T cells in narcolepsy. The CDR3 runs 11 residues. Germline CDR1 SGHVS, CDR2 FQNEAQ. Trimming pared 3 bases from V and 5 bases from J, leaving 4 bases between. Repertoires were generated with immunoSEQ multiplex PCR, while TCRdb's copy carries only in-frame clones and drops some. This table has approximately 30,000 clones, approximately 89% appearing once. Sample: CD45RA- memory CD4+ T cells from PBMCs. This sequence joins TRBV7-8 and TRBJ2-5; D remains ambiguous. The receptor's source is a human donor with narcolepsy. CDR3 amino acids: CASSFGETQYF. The CDR3 nucleotides read TGTGCCAGCAGCTTCGGGGAGACCCAGTACTTC. Full variable domain (remainder filled in from reference TRBV7-8 and TRBJ2-5): GAGVSQSPRYKVAKRGQDVALRCDPISGHVSLFWYQQALGQGPEFLTYFQNEAQLDKSGLPSDRFFAERPEGSVSTLKIQRTQQEDSAVYLCASSFGETQYFGPGTRLLVL.